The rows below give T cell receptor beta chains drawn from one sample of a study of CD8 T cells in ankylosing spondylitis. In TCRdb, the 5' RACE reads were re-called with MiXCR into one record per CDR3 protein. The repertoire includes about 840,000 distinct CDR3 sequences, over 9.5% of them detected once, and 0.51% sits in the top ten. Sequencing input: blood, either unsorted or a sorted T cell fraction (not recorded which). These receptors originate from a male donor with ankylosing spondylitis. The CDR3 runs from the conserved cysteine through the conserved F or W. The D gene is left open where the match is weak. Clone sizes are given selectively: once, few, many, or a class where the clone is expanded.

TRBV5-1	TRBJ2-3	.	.	CASSLTPGQSTDTQYF	TGCGCCAGCAGCCTAACCCCCGGACAGAGCACAGATACGCAGTATTTT
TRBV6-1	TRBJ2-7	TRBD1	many	CASSTIRRDRSLYEQYF	TGTGCCAGCAGTACAATCCGTAGGGACAGATCCTTATACGAGCAGTACTTC
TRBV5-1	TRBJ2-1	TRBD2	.	CASSEGLAGAYNEQFF	TGCGCCAGCAGCGAAGGACTAGCGGGGGCTTACAATGAGCAGTTCTTC
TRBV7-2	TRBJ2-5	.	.	CASSLTGGWKTQYF	TGTGCCAGCAGCTTAACGGGGGGCTGGAAGACCCAGTACTTC
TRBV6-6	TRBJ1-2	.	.	CASRRDSYGYTF	TGTGCCAGCAGGCGCGACAGCTATGGCTACACCTTC
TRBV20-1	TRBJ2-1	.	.	CSAPRGSRNEQFF	TGCAGTGCCCCCCGGGGCTCTCGGAATGAGCAGTTCTTC
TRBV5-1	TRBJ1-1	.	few	CASSLGAVWNTEAFF	TGCGCCAGCAGCCTGGGGGCCGTTTGGAACACTGAAGCTTTCTTT
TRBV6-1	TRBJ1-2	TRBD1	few	CATTGQGRFGYTF	TGTGCCACGACGGGACAGGGACGCTTCGGGTACACCTTC
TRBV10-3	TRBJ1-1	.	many	CAIRESTEAFF	TGTGCCATCAGGGAGAGCACTGAAGCTTTCTTT
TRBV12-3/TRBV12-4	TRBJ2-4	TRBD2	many	CASSPPGGAKNIQYF	TGTGCCAGCAGTCCCCCGGGAGGGGCCAAAAACATTCAGTACTTC
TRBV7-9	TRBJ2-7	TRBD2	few	CASSPWQRGIGEQYF	TGTGCCAGCAGCCCCTGGCAGCGGGGCATCGGCGAGCAGTACTTC
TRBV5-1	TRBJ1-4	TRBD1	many	CASSKGGWTGNEKLFF	TGCGCCAGCAGCAAGGGAGGCTGGACAGGGAATGAAAAACTGTTTTTT
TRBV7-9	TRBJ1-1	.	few	CASSFGHQVGSEAFF	TGTGCCAGCAGCTTTGGGCACCAAGTGGGATCCGAAGCTTTCTTT
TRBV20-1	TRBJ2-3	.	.	CSARPRTATADTQYF	TGCAGTGCTAGGCCCCGGACAGCTACCGCAGATACGCAGTATTTT
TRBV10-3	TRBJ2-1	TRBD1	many	CAINSDRDEQFF	TGTGCCATCAACTCGGACAGGGATGAGCAGTTCTTC
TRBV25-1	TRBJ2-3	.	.	CASSDSNTDTQYF	TGTGCCAGCAGTGACTCAAACACAGATACGCAGTATTTT
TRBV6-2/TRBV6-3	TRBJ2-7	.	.	CASSYSTEVEQYF	TGTGCCAGCAGTTACTCGACAGAGGTGGAGCAGTACTTC
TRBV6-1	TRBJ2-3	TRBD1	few	CASSRQGADTQYF	TGTGCCAGCAGTCGACAGGGGGCAGATACGCAGTATTTT
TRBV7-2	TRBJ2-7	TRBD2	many	CASSLLLAGVYEQYF	TGTGCCAGCAGCTTATTGCTAGCGGGAGTCTACGAGCAGTACTTC
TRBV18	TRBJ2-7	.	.	CASTHQAQGSAADEQYF	TGTGCCAGCACTCACCAAGCCCAGGGGTCAGCCGCTGACGAGCAGTACTTC
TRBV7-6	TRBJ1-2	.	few	CASGSTDPGHYGYTF	TGTGCCAGCGGGTCCACCGATCCGGGACACTATGGCTACACCTTC
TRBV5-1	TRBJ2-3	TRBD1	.	CASSPLGQGVTDTQYF	TGCGCCAGCAGCCCACTCGGACAGGGGGTGACAGATACGCAGTATTTT
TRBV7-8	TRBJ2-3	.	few	CASSRVADTQYF	TGTGCCAGCAGTAGAGTCGCAGATACGCAGTATTTT
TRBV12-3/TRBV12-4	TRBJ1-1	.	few	CASSSSGPGTEAFF	TGTGCCAGCAGTTCCAGTGGGCCGGGGACTGAAGCTTTCTTT
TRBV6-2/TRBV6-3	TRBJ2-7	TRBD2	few	CASTSGGTGNF	TGTGCCAGCACCTCGGGAGGTACTGGCAACTTC
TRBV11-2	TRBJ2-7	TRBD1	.	CASRRLQGYEQYF	TGTGCCAGCAGGAGATTACAGGGGTACGAGCAGTACTTC
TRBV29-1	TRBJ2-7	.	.	CSVESRGKVPYEQYF	TGCAGCGTTGAGTCGCGGGGCAAGGTACCCTACGAGCAGTACTTC
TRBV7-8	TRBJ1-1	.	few	CASSLPGTENTEAFF	TGTGCCAGCAGCTTACCCGGGACTGAAAACACTGAAGCTTTCTTT
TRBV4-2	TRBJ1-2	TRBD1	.	CASSPTTGPYYGYTF	TGTGCCAGCAGCCCAACGACAGGGCCTTACTATGGCTACACCTTC
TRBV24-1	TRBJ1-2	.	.	CATSDLTEYGYTF	TGTGCCACCAGTGATCTGACGGAATATGGCTACACCTTC
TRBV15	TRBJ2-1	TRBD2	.	CATSRGPAGGRNEQSF	TGTGCCACCAGCAGAGGACCAGCGGGGGGGCGCAATGAGCAGTCCTTC
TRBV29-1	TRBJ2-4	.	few	CSVGPRWAKNIQYF	TGCAGCGTGGGCCCTAGGTGGGCCAAAAACATTCAGTACTTC
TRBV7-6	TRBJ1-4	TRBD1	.	CASSGTGEGKLFF	TGTGCCAGCAGCGGGACAGGGGAAGGAAAACTGTTTTTT
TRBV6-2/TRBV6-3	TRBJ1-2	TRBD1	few	CASSYGTTGADGYTF	TGTGCCAGCAGTTACGGCACTACAGGGGCGGATGGCTACACCTTC
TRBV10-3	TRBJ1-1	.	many	CAISEDSMNTEAFF	TGTGCCATCAGTGAGGACAGTATGAACACTGAAGCTTTCTTT
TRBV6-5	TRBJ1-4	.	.	CASSLVYSNEKLFF	TGTGCCAGCAGTTTAGTCTACTCTAATGAAAAACTGTTTTTT
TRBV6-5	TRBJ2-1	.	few	CASSSLSTGNEQFF	TGTGCCAGCAGTTCCCTATCGACCGGGAATGAGCAGTTCTTC
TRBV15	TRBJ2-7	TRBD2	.	CATSRWAGGVGEQYF	TGTGCCACCAGCAGGTGGGCGGGAGGGGTCGGCGAGCAGTACTTC
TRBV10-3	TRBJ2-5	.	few	CAIRTKETQYF	TGTGCCATCAGGACGAAAGAGACCCAGTACTTC
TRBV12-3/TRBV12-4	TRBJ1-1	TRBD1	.	CASSIRQGNTEAFF	TGTGCCAGCAGTATAAGACAGGGGAACACTGAAGCTTTCTTT
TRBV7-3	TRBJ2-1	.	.	CASSLTVENEQFF	TGTGCCAGCAGCTTAACGGTGGAGAATGAGCAGTTCTTC
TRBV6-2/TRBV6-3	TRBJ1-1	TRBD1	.	CASTRDRGETEAFF	TGTGCCAGCACCCGGGACAGGGGGGAGACTGAAGCTTTCTTT
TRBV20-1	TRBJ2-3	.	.	CSASITASTDTQYF	TGCAGTGCTAGCATCACGGCCAGCACAGATACGCAGTATTTT
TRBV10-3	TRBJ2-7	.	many	CAISRVLLGYEQYF	TGTGCCATCAGTCGGGTTTTGCTGGGCTACGAGCAGTACTTC
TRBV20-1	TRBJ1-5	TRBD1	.	CSASDRGQPQHF	TGCAGTGCTAGTGACAGGGGACAGCCCCAGCATTTT
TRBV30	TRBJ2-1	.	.	CAWSGQSSYNEQFF	TGTGCCTGGAGTGGCCAAAGCTCCTACAATGAGCAGTTCTTC
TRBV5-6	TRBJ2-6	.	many	CASSAPGREALGTNVLTF	TGTGCCAGCAGCGCACCGGGACGGGAAGCTCTGGGGACCAACGTCCTGACTTTC
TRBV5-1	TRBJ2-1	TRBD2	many	CASKPGLAYNEQFF	TGCGCCAGCAAACCAGGACTAGCGTACAATGAGCAGTTCTTC
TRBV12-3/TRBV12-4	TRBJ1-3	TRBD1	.	CASRVGGTGGTIYF	TGTGCCAGCAGAGTGGGAGGGACAGGGGGCACCATATATTTT
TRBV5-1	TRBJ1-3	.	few	CASSLDGAVIGNTIYF	TGCGCCAGCAGCTTGGATGGGGCAGTGATCGGAAACACCATATATTTT
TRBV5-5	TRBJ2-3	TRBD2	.	CAISPELSGRAADTQYF	TGTGCCATCAGCCCAGAGCTTAGCGGGAGGGCCGCAGATACGCAGTATTTT
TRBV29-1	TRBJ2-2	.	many	CSVVRKTARTTGELFF	TGCAGCGTGGTCCGGAAGACAGCCCGAACCACCGGGGAGCTGTTTTTT
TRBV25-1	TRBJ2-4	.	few	CASSKGGLENIQYF	TGTGCCAGCTCCAAGGGGGGGTTGGAAAACATTCAGTACTTC
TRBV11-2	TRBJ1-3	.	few	CASSLYSVSGNTIYF	TGTGCCAGCAGCTTATACTCGGTATCTGGAAACACCATATATTTT
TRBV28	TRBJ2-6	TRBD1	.	CASSLRQGSGANVLTF	TGTGCCAGCAGTTTAAGACAGGGCTCTGGGGCCAACGTCCTGACTTTC
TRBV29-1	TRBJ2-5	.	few	CSVCLADQETQYF	TGCAGCGTTTGCCTAGCCGACCAAGAGACCCAGTACTTC
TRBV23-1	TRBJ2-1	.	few	CASSHTAIGKFF	TGCGCCAGCAGTCACACCGCCATCGGGAAGTTCTTC
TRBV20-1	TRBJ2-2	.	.	CSASIEAAGELFF	TGCAGTGCAAGTATCGAGGCGGCCGGGGAGCTGTTTTTT
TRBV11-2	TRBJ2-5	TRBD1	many	CASSLTSVGTVAGETQYF	TGTGCCAGCAGCTTAACCTCTGTGGGGACAGTAGCCGGGGAGACCCAGTACTTC
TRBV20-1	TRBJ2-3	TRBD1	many	CSASAGGADTQYF	TGCAGTGCCAGCGCAGGGGGCGCAGATACGCAGTATTTT